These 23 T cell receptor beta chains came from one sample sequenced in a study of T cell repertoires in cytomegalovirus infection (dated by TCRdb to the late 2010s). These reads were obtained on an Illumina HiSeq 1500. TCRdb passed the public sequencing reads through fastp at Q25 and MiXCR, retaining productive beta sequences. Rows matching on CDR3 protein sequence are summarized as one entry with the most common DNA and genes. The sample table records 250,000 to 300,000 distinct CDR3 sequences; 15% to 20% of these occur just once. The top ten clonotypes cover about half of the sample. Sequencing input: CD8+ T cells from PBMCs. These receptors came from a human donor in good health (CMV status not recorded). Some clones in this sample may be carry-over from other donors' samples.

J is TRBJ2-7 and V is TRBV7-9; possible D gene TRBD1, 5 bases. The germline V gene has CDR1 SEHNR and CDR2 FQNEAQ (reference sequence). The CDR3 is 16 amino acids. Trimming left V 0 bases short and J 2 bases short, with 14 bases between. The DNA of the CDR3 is TGTGCCAGCAGCTTAGCGTACGGACACAGCACCTACGAGCAGTACTTC. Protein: CASSLAYGHSTYEQYF.

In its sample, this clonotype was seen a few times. The CDR3 reads CASSSLPTGDTYEQYF. CDR3 nucleotide sequence: TGTGCCAGCAGTTCCCTCCCGACTGGGGACACCTACGAGCAGTACTTC. V usage is TRBV28 and J usage is TRBJ2-7; D may be TRBD1 (6 bases). The CDR3 runs 16 residues. Trimming pared 4 bases from V and 2 bases from J, leaving 18 bases between. Looked up from germline, CDR1 is MDHEN and CDR2 is SYDVKM.

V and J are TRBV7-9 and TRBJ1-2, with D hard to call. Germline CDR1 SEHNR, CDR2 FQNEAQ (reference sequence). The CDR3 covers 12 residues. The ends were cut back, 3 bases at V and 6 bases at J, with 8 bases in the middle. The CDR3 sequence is CASSLGSNGYTF. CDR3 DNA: TGTGCCAGCAGCTTGGGCTCCAATGGCTACACCTTC. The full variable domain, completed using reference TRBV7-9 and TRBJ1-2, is DTGVSQNPRHKITKRGQNVTFRCDPISEHNRLYWYRQTLGQGPEFLTYFQNEAQLEKSRLLSDRFSAERPKGSFSTLEIQRTEQGDSAMYLCASSLGSNGYTFGSGTRLTVV.

CDR3 sequence: CASSPSGGPDNEQFF. DNA for the CDR3: TGCGCCAGCAGCCCCAGCGGGGGCCCCGACAATGAGCAGTTCTTC. The V gene is TRBV4-3, the J gene TRBJ2-1; TRBD2 aligns across 8 bases. V shed 4 bases, J shed 5 bases, and the junction held 7 bases outside the gene matches. Looked up from germline, CDR1 is LGHNA and CDR2 is YSLEER. CDR3 length equals 15 residues.

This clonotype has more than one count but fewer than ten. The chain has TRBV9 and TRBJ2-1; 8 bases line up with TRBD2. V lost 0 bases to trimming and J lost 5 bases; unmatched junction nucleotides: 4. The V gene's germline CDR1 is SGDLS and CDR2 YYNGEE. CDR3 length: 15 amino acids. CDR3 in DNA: TGTGCCAGCAGCGTAGCAAGCGGGGGCCACAATGAGCAGTTCTTC. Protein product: CASSVASGGHNEQFF.

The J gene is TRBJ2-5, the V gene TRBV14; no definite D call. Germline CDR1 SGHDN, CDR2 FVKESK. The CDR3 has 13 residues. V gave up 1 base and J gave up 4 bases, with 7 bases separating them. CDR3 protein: CASSQVPRETQYF. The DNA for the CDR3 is TGTGCCAGCAGCCAAGTCCCCCGAGAGACCCAGTACTTC.

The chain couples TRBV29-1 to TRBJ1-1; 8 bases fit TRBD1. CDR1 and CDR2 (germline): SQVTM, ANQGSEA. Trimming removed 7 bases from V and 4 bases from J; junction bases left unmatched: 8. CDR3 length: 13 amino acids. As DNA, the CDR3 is TGCAGCGCTGACCAGGGGGCTGGCACTGAAGCTTTCTTT. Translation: CSADQGAGTEAFF.

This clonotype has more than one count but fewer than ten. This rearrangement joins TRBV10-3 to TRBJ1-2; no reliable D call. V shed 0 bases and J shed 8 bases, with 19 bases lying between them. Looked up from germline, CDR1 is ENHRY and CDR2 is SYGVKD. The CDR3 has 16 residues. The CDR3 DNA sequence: TGTGCCATCAGTGAGTCAACGACGGACGTTTTTGGGGGCTACACCTTC. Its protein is CAISESTTDVFGGYTF.

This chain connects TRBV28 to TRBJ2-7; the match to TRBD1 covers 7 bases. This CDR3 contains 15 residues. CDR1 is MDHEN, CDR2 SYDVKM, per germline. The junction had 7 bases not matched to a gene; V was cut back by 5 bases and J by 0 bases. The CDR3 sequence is CASSGTGVDSYEQYF. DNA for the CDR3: TGTGCCAGCAGTGGCACAGGGGTGGACTCCTACGAGCAGTACTTC. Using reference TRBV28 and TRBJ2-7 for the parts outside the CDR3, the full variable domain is DVKVTQSSRYLVKRTGEKVFLECVQDMDHENMFWYRQDPGLGLRLIYFSYDVKMKEKGDIPEGYSVSREKKERFSLILESASTNQTSMYLCASSGTGVDSYEQYFGPGTRLTVT.

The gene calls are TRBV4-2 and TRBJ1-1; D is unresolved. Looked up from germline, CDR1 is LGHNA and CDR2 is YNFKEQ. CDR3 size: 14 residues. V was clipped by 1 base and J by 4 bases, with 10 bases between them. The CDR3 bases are TGTGCCAGCAGCCAAGTTGGGGAGGCCACTGAAGCTTTCTTT. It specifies CASSQVGEATEAFF.

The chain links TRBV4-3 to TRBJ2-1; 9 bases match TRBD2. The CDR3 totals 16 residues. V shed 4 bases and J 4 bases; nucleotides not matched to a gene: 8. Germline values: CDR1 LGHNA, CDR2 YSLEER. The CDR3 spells CASSPDVAGEYNEQFF. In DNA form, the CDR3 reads TGCGCCAGCAGCCCCGACGTAGCGGGGGAATACAATGAGCAGTTCTTC.

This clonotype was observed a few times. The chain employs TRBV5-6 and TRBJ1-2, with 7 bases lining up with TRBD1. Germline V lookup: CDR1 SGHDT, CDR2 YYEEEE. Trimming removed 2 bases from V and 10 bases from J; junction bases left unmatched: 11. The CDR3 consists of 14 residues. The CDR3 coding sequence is TGTGCCAGCAGCTTTGGGGACAGAAGTACCCACTACACCTTC. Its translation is CASSFGDRSTHYTF.

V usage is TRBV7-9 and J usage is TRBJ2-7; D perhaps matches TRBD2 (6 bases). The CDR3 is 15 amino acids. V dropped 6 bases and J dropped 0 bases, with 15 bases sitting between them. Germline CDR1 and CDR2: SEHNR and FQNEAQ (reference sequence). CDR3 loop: CASSSGTVSSYEQYF. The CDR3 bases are TGTGCCAGCAGTTCCGGGACTGTAAGCTCCTACGAGCAGTACTTC.

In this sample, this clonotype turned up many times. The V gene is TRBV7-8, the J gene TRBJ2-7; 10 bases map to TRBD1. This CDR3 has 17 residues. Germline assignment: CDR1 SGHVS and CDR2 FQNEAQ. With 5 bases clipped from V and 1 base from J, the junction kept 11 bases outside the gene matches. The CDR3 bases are TGTGCCAGCAGCGTCCCAAGGACAGGGGGTTCTTCCTACGAGCAGTACTTC. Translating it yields CASSVPRTGGSSYEQYF.

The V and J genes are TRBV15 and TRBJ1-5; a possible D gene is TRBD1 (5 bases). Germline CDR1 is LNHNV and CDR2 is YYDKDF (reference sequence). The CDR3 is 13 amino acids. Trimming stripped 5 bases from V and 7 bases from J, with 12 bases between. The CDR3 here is CATSLPGDQPQHF. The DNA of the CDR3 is TGTGCCACCAGCCTCCCGGGGGACCAGCCCCAGCATTTT. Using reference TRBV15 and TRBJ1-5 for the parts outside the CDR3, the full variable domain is DAMVIQNPRYQVTQFGKPVTLSCSQTLNHNVMYWYQQKSSQAPKLLFHYYDKDFNNEADTPDNFQSRRPNTSFCFLDIRSPGLGDTAMYLCATSLPGDQPQHFGDGTRLSIL.

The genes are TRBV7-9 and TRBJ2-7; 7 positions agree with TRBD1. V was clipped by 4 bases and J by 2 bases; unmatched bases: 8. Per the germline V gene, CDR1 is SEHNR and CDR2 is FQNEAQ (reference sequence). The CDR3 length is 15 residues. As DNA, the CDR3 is TGTGCCAGCAGCTCGGCCAGGGACAGTCCCTACGAGCAGTACTTC. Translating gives CASSSARDSPYEQYF.

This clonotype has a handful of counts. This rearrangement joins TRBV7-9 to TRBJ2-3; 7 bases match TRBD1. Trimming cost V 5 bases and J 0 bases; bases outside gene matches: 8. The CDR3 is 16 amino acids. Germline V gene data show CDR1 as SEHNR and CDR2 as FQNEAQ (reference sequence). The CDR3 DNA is TGTGCCAGCAGCCGTATTGGGACAGCCAGCACAGATACGCAGTATTTT. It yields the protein CASSRIGTASTDTQYF.

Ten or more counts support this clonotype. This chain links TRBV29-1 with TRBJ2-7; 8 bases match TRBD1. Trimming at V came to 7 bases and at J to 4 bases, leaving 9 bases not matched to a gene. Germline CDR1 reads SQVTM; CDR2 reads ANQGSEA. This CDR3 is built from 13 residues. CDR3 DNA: TGCAGCGCCACCGGGACAGGAGTTTACGAGCAGTACTTC. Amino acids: CSATGTGVYEQYF.

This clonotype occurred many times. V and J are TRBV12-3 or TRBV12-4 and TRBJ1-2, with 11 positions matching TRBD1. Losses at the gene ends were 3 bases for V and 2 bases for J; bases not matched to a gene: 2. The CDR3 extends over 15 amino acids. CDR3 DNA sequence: TGTGCCAGCAGTTTCGGACAGGGGGCCAACTATGGCTACACCTTC. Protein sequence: CASSFGQGANYGYTF.

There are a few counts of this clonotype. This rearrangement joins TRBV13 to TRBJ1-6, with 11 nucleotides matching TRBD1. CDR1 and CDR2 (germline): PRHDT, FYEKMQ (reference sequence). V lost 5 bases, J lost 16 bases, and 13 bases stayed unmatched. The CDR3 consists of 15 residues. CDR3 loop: CASSGAGTGGFSLHF. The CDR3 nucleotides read TGTGCCAGCAGCGGGGCCGGGACAGGGGGGTTTTCTCTCCACTTT. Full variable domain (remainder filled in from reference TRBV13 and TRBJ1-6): AAGVIQSPRHLIKEKRETATLKCYPIPRHDTVYWYQQGPGQDPQFLISFYEKMQSDKGSIPDRFSAQQFSDYHSELNMSSLELGDSALYFCASSGAGTGGFSLHFGNGTRLTVT.

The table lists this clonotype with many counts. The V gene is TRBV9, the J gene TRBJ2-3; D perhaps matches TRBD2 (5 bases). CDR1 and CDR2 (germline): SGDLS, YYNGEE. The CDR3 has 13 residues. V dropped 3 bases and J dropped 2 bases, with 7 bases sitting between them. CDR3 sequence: CASSGRYTDTQYF. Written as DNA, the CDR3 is TGTGCCAGCAGCGGGAGGTACACAGATACGCAGTATTTT.

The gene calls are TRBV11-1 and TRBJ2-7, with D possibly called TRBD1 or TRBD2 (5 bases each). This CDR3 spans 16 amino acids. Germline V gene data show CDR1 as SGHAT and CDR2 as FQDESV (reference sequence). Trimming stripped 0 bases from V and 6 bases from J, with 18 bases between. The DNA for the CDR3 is TGTGCCAGCAGCTTAGCGATCGGGGCCGCATTTTTCGAGCAGTACTTC. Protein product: CASSLAIGAAFFEQYF.

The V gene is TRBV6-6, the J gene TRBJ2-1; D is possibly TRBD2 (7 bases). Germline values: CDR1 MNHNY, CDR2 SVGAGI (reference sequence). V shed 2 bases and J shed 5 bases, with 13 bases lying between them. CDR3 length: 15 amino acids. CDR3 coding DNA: TGTGCCAGCAGTTACGGGAGGGGGGCCAACAATGAGCAGTTCTTC. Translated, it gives CASSYGRGANNEQFF.